The clone carrying this TCR beta chain came up a few times. The sample belongs to a study of regulatory T cells in long-lasting Graves disease. The CDR3 has 16 amino acids. In germline, CDR1 is SGHTA, CDR2 FQGNSA. With V trimmed by 5 bases and J by 2 bases, 7 bases remained unmatched. The time point denotes: newly diagnosed GD, antithyroid drugs for less than 3 months. The TCR library used RNA extracted from PBMCs. Patients came through an endocrinology department, and that department was in Xi'an, China. CDR3 regions were amplified by Arm-PCR using iRepertoire HTBI primers to build TCR beta libraries. TCRdb re-called the multiplex PCR reads with MiXCR, one entry per CDR3 protein. Of some 560,000 distinct CDR3 sequences listed, about 16% are singletons. These data were likewise used in another study, on T cells in Graves' hyperthyroidism and ophthalmopathy. That report notes: Diagnosis of hyperthyroidism was new in patients aged 18 to 65, and its duration was under 2 months. A median approximately 6.5 months before onset, the model predicted ophthalmopathy.

The receptor was derived from a woman aged 35-65 years with Graves disease. Sequencing used peripheral blood mononuclear cells (PBMCs), obtained at new diagnosis, from a patient treated with antithyroid drugs. The chain links TRBV7-2 to TRBJ2-7, with TRBD2 matching over 12 bases. This chain's CDR3 is CASSTLAGGPAYEQYF. The DNA of the CDR3 is TGTGCCAGCAGCACCCTAGCGGGGGGGCCCGCCTACGAGCAGTACTTC.